The table lists the clone carrying this T cell receptor (beta chain) with a few counts. No antigen is known for it. Each CDR3 protein gets one entry after TCRdb re-called the 5' RACE reads with MiXCR. Here the sample spans tens of thousands of distinct CDR3 sequences, 7.5% to 10% being singletons. The CDR3 totals 13 residues. Germline assignment: CDR1 MNHNS and CDR2 SASEGT. This sample stems from a study of T-cell memory formation after mild COVID-19. In the study overall: Clusters of TCRs were largely donor specific. Whole-study findings and limits: That cross-reactive memory joined was suggested by some responding clones appearing in pre-infection memory.

The chain joins TRBV6-1 to TRBJ2-5; 9 nucleotides agree with TRBD2. Material: PBMCs or a T cell subset sorted from them (not recorded which). The receptor's source is an adult woman who had mild COVID-19 (a few samples of this study predate the infection). Cell type and time point are not known. This chain's CDR3 is CMCGGAGGETQYF. The CDR3 DNA follows: TGTATGTGCGGGGGGGCCGGAGGAGAGACCCAGTACTTC.